Each of the 21 T cell receptor beta chains below was sequenced from the same sample in a study of technical replicates of blood from several donors. Measured with immunoSEQ multiplex PCR; TCRdb has only the in-frame clones, and not every one. The sample includes about 59,000 clones, 93% of them seen just once. The sequencing input was PBMCs. The receptors here all came from a human donor in good health. Some clones in this sample may be carry-over from other donors' samples.

The rearrangement uses TRBV2 and TRBJ2-6; TRBD1 matches 7 bases. V gave up 6 bases and J gave up 1 base; unmatched junction bases: 6. CDR1 is SNHLY and CDR2 is FYNNEI in the germline V gene. The CDR3 is made up of 16 amino acids. The CDR3: CASSKTTGSGANVLTF. The CDR3 DNA reads TGTGCCAGCAGCAAAACGACAGGGTCTGGGGCCAACGTCCTGACTTTC.

The chain links TRBV7-7 to TRBJ2-5, with TRBD2 matching over 9 bases. Unmatched junction bases numbered 9, after V lost 3 bases and J lost 4 bases. Germline V gene data show CDR1 as SSHAT and CDR2 as FNYEAQ (reference sequence). This CDR3 spans 16 amino acids. Written as DNA, the CDR3 is TGTGCCAGCAGCTTGGGGGGTCTAGCGGGACTAGAGACCCAGTACTTC. It translates to CASSLGGLAGLETQYF.

This clone was observed a handful of times. V is TRBV7-9 and J is TRBJ2-7, with 10 nucleotides matching TRBD1. This CDR3 comprises 17 residues. Germline CDR1 is SEHNR and CDR2 is FQNEAQ (reference sequence). J was trimmed by 1 base and V by 4 bases; bases with no gene match: 10. CDR3 residues: CASSSRLRTGGSYEQYF. The CDR3 nucleotides are TGTGCCAGCAGCTCGAGGCTTAGGACAGGGGGATCCTACGAGCAGTACTTC.

The chain couples TRBV27 to TRBJ1-1; TRBD1 matches at 11 bases. CDR1 is MNHEY and CDR2 is SMNVEV in the germline V gene (reference sequence). V shed 5 bases and J 6 bases; nucleotides not matched to a gene: 11. The CDR3 runs to 16 residues. CDR3 amino acids: CASSPPRTGGWSEAFF. CDR3 nucleotides: TGTGCCAGCAGTCCACCCCGGACAGGGGGCTGGTCTGAAGCTTTCTTT.

This clone came up once. This rearrangement joins TRBV7-2 to TRBJ2-7; 12 nucleotides match TRBD2. The CDR3 length is 16 residues. With V trimmed by 4 bases and J by 7 bases, 11 bases remained unmatched. Germline V gives CDR1 SGHTA, CDR2 FQGNSA. DNA for the CDR3: TGTGCCAGCAGCTCCGCTAGACTAGCGGGGGTCGGGGAGCAGTACTTC. It translates to CASSSARLAGVGEQYF.

V usage is TRBV14 and J usage is TRBJ2-3, with TRBD2 matching 7 bases. This CDR3 has 17 amino acids. V was clipped by 4 bases and J by 0 bases; unmatched bases: 10. Per the germline V gene, CDR1 is SGHDN and CDR2 is FVKESK. CDR3 protein: CASSPMRAGVSTDTQYF. CDR3 DNA sequence: TGTGCCAGCAGCCCCATGCGGGCGGGAGTCAGCACAGATACGCAGTATTTT.

The chain combines TRBV25-1 with TRBJ2-7, with a weak D call TRBD1 (5 bases). The CDR3 runs 14 residues. The V gene's germline CDR1 is MGHDK and CDR2 SYGVNS. Trimming took off 2 bases at V and 6 bases at J, with 14 bases between the two ends. The CDR3 is CASSEIGNQGEQYF. The CDR3 DNA reads TGTGCCAGCAGTGAAATAGGCAACCAGGGCGAGCAGTACTTC.

The V gene is TRBV7-6, the J gene TRBJ2-5, with 7 nucleotides matching TRBD2. The CDR3 is 17 amino acids. V trimming: 5 bases; J trimming: 6 bases; junction bases outside the gene matches: 18. Germline V lookup: CDR1 SGHVS, CDR2 FNYEAQ. CDR3 loop: CASSEERGRRGWKTQYF. Here the CDR3 DNA reads TGTGCCAGCAGCGAAGAGCGGGGCCGGCGGGGGTGGAAGACCCAGTACTTC.

This sequence joins TRBV9 and TRBJ2-5; TRBD1 might be the D (6 bases). This CDR3 has 14 residues. The V end was cut by 0 bases, the J end by 5 bases, with 11 bases between. CDR1 is SGDLS and CDR2 is YYNGEE in the germline V gene. The DNA for the CDR3 is TGTGCCAGCAGCGTAGGGGACATAGGGGAGACCCAGTACTTC. Translation gives CASSVGDIGETQYF. The variable domain in full, completed from reference TRBV9 and TRBJ2-5, reads DSGVTQTPKHLITATGQRVTLRCSPRSGDLSVYWYQQSLDQGLQFLIQYYNGEERAKGNILERFSAQQFPDLHSELNLSSLELGDSALYFCASSVGDIGETQYFGPGTRLLVL.

This clone appeared once. J is TRBJ2-3 and V is TRBV4-3; D perhaps matches TRBD2 (6 bases). The CDR3 has 16 amino acids. Germline loops: CDR1 LGHNA, CDR2 YSLEER. The V gene lost 0 bases and the J gene lost 4 bases, with 14 bases spanning the gap. The CDR3 coding sequence is TGCGCCAGCAGCCAAGATGGTAGGAGCGGGTCAGATACGCAGTATTTT. Translating it yields CASSQDGRSGSDTQYF.

This clone was recorded many times. This chain joins TRBV5-1 and TRBJ2-1; D possibly corresponds to TRBD2 (6 bases). This CDR3 is 17 amino acids long. Germline CDR1 is SGHRS and CDR2 is YFSETQ. V lost 1 base to trimming and J lost 8 bases, with 22 bases between them. The DNA for the CDR3 is TGCGCCAGCAGCTTGTGGGGGGTAAGCCTTGGGTCTCATGAGCAGTTCTTC. Protein product: CASSLWGVSLGSHEQFF. The full variable domain, completed using reference TRBV5-1 and TRBJ2-1, is KAGVTQTPRYLIKTRGQQVTLSCSPISGHRSVSWYQQTPGQGLQFLFEYFSETQRNKGNFPGRFSGRQFSNSRSEMNVSTLELGDSALYLCASSLWGVSLGSHEQFFGPGTRLTVL.

In DNA, the CDR3 is TGTGCCAGCAGCCCAGCGGGAGGGGCCTACGAGCAGTACTTC. Amino acid sequence: CASSPAGGAYEQYF. The chain recombines TRBV5-4 with TRBJ2-7, with 10 bases aligning to TRBD2. The ends lost 4 bases at V and 2 bases at J; junction bases unmatched: 3. The CDR3 totals 14 residues. CDR1 and CDR2 (germline): SGHNT, YYREEE (reference sequence).

V usage is TRBV7-2 and J usage is TRBJ2-7; D is perhaps TRBD2 (5 bases). Germline V gene lookup returns CDR1 SGHTA and CDR2 FQGNSA. V lost 4 bases and J lost 3, with 13 bases in between. The CDR3 loop spans 14 amino acids. CDR3 sequence: CASSSFAGRYEQYF. In DNA form, the CDR3 reads TGTGCCAGCAGCTCCTTTGCGGGCCGCTACGAGCAGTACTTC.

This chain joins TRBV18 and TRBJ2-3; D possibly corresponds to TRBD2 (6 bases). The germline gives CDR1 KGHSH, CDR2 LQKENI. The CDR3 covers 16 residues. The germline V and J ends were trimmed by 1 base and 4 bases, with 15 bases remaining between them. CDR3 protein: CASSPQAGGAADTQYF. In DNA, the CDR3 is TGTGCCAGCTCACCACAGGCAGGCGGGGCCGCAGATACGCAGTATTTT. The complete variable domain, with remaining parts taken from reference TRBV18 and TRBJ2-3, reads NAGVMQNPRHLVRRRGQEARLRCSPMKGHSHVYWYRQLPEEGLKFMVYLQKENIIDESGMPKERFSAEFPKEGPSILRIQQVVRGDSAAYFCASSPQAGGAADTQYFGPGTRLTVL.

The rearrangement links TRBV18 to TRBJ2-7, with 10 nucleotides matching TRBD1. The CDR3 runs 17 residues. Germline V gene lookup returns CDR1 KGHSH and CDR2 LQKENI. V shed 6 bases, J shed 4 bases, and the junction held 15 bases outside the gene matches. The CDR3 here is CASSPTGTGVGLYEQYF. Here the CDR3 DNA reads TGTGCCAGCTCCCCCACCGGGACAGGGGTAGGTCTGTACGAGCAGTACTTC.

The table lists this clone with a count of one. In DNA form, the CDR3 reads TGTGCCAGCAGCCGCACAGGGTCCTACGAGCAGTACTTC. It encodes CASSRTGSYEQYF. This chain links TRBV11-2 with TRBJ2-7; tentative D call: TRBD1 (6 bases). V lost 5 bases to trimming and J lost 1 base, with 9 bases between them. This CDR3 has 13 amino acids. CDR1 is SGHAT and CDR2 is FQNNGV in the germline V gene.

V usage is TRBV15 and J usage is TRBJ1-2; no clear D. Germline V gene data show CDR1 as LNHNV and CDR2 as YYDKDF (reference sequence). V lost 1 base and J lost 4, with 10 bases in between. CDR3 length equals 14 residues. For the CDR3, the DNA is TGTGCCACCAGCAGAGTAGCCGGGTCCTATGGCTACACCTTC. As protein: CATSRVAGSYGYTF.

This chain joins TRBV7-8 and TRBJ1-2; no clear D. Germline loops: CDR1 SGHVS, CDR2 FQNEAQ. This CDR3 has 15 amino acids. V was clipped by 5 bases and J by 5 bases, with 18 bases between them. CDR3 DNA: TGTGCCAGCAGCCCAGCCCGGGTTGCGGGGTATGGCTACACCTTC. This translates into CASSPARVAGYGYTF.

The J gene is TRBJ2-1, the V gene TRBV18; weak D call: TRBD2 (5 bases). CDR1 is KGHSH, CDR2 LQKENI, per germline. The CDR3 totals 16 residues. V was cut by 0 bases and J by 3 bases, with 12 bases left in between. The CDR3: CASSPPRLTNYNEQFF. CDR3 DNA sequence: TGTGCCAGCTCACCACCGAGACTAACCAACTACAATGAGCAGTTCTTC. Using reference TRBV18 and TRBJ2-1 for the parts outside the CDR3, the full variable domain is NAGVMQNPRHLVRRRGQEARLRCSPMKGHSHVYWYRQLPEEGLKFMVYLQKENIIDESGMPKERFSAEFPKEGPSILRIQQVVRGDSAAYFCASSPPRLTNYNEQFFGPGTRLTVL.

The V and J genes are TRBV10-1 and TRBJ1-1; 7 bases are a match to TRBD1. Germline CDR1 WNHNN, CDR2 SYGVQD (reference sequence). The length of the CDR3 is 13 residues. Trimming at V came to 10 bases and at J to 0 bases, leaving 5 bases not matched to a gene. CDR3: CAMGTGVNTEAFF. The CDR3 bases are TGCGCCATGGGTACAGGGGTGAACACTGAAGCTTTCTTT.

This clone has a single count. The DNA of the CDR3 is TGTGCCAGCAGCTTGGGAACAGGGTCACAGTACTTC. Translating it yields CASSLGTGSQYF. The genes are TRBV5-6 and TRBJ2-7, with D perhaps TRBD1 (6 bases). Trimming shortened V by 0 bases and J by 10 bases, and 11 bases separated the two germline ends. This CDR3 is 12 amino acids long. Germline V gives CDR1 SGHDT, CDR2 YYEEEE.